This entry lists 27 T cell receptor beta chains sequenced from one sample in a study of blood T cell repertoires in COVID-19. The assay was immunoSEQ multiplex PCR, and TCRdb's table has in-frame clones only and misses some. The table has 200,000 to 300,000 clones, 70% to 90% seen once. Sequenced material: peripheral blood. The receptors derive from a woman aged 55-70 years with COVID-19, enrolled during active disease.

The J gene is TRBJ2-7, the V gene TRBV5-1; D is perhaps TRBD1 (6 bases). V was trimmed by 4 bases and J by 6 bases, leaving 26 bases between them. Germline lookup yields CDR1 SGHRS and CDR2 YFSETQ. The CDR3 is 17 residues long. CDR3 sequence reads: CASSRDNVGTPLTEQYF. Here the CDR3 DNA reads TGCGCCAGCAGCCGAGACAACGTCGGGACACCTCTCACCGAGCAGTACTTC.

The chain joins TRBV11-2 to TRBJ2-7; tentatively, D is TRBD1 (6 bases). This CDR3 is built from 15 residues. Trimming cost V 4 bases and J 6 bases, with 19 bases left between them. The germline gives CDR1 SGHAT, CDR2 FQNNGV. The CDR3 spells CASSSLRGRGTEQYF. In nucleotides, the CDR3 is TGTGCCAGCAGCTCTCTCCGGGGCAGGGGAACCGAGCAGTACTTC.

The V and J genes are TRBV4-3 and TRBJ2-5; D is ambiguous. V lost 0 bases, J lost 6 bases, and 14 bases lay in between. CDR1 is LGHNA, CDR2 YSLEER, per germline. This CDR3 has 15 amino acids. The DNA for the CDR3 is TGCGCCAGCAGCCAAGATCAGGTCCTGTGGAAGACCCAGTACTTC. Translated: CASSQDQVLWKTQYF.

The rearrangement joins TRBV5-4 to TRBJ2-7, with 9 bases aligning to TRBD1. Germline V CDR1 and CDR2: SGHNT, YYREEE (reference sequence). The V and J ends lost 4 bases and 7 bases, in that order; junction bases with no gene match: 6. This CDR3 has 13 residues. The DNA of the CDR3 is TGTGCCAGCAGCGGGACAGGGTTGCGGGAGCAGTACTTC. Residues: CASSGTGLREQYF.

The V gene is TRBV7-9, the J gene TRBJ2-3; a weak D match, TRBD2 (6 bases). Trimming left V 0 bases short and J 0 bases short, with 16 bases between. The CDR3 spans 18 residues. Germline V CDR1 and CDR2: SEHNR, FQNEAQ (reference sequence). CDR3 amino acids: CASSLAHFGGPSTDTQYF. The CDR3 DNA is TGTGCCAGCAGCTTAGCGCATTTCGGGGGACCGAGCACAGATACGCAGTATTTT.

This sequence joins TRBV24-1 and TRBJ2-1; D may be TRBD2 (5 bases). The CDR3 is made up of 16 amino acids. V was shortened by 3 bases and J by 8 bases, with 19 bases between the two germline ends. Per germline, CDR1 KGHDR and CDR2 SFDVKD. CDR3 region: CATSDIGWAGVDEQFF. In DNA form, the CDR3 reads TGTGCCACCAGTGATATAGGGTGGGCCGGGGTAGATGAGCAGTTCTTC.

This clone was recorded only once. The V and J genes are TRBV7-2 and TRBJ1-4; weak D call: TRBD1 (6 bases). Per germline, CDR1 SGHTA and CDR2 FQGNSA. CDR3 size: 16 residues. Trimming cost V 5 bases and J 7 bases, with 20 bases left between them. The DNA of the CDR3 is TGTGCCAGCAGCCTCAGTAACAGGGTATTCAGTGAAAAACTGTTTTTT. Its protein product is CASSLSNRVFSEKLFF.

Note on this clone: Other DNA sequences in this specimen translate into the identical CDR3. The chain carries TRBV20-1 and TRBJ2-7; no firm D call. Trimming took off 1 base at V and 3 bases at J, with 4 bases between the two ends. The CDR3 is made up of 11 amino acids. The germline gives CDR1 DFQATT, CDR2 SNEGSKA (reference sequence). In nucleotides, the CDR3 is TGCAGTGCTAGAGGCAGCTACGAGCAGTACTTC. Residues: CSARGSYEQYF.

The V gene is TRBV11-2, the J gene TRBJ2-7; D is possibly TRBD1 (5 bases). V gave up 5 bases and J gave up 0 bases, with 17 bases separating them. The CDR3 consists of 16 residues. Germline CDR1 SGHAT, CDR2 FQNNGV. DNA for the CDR3: TGTGCCAGCAGCCGCTCAGGGTGGAAGAGCTCCTACGAGCAGTACTTC. Translation: CASSRSGWKSSYEQYF.

The genes are TRBV30 and TRBJ1-5; D possibly corresponds to TRBD1 (6 bases). V dropped 4 bases and J dropped 5 bases, with 12 bases sitting between them. The germline V gene has CDR1 GTSNPN and CDR2 SVGIG (reference sequence). The CDR3 spans 13 residues. The CDR3 nucleotides are TGTGCCTGGACAGGGACACGCGATCAGCCCCAGCATTTT. This sequence encodes CAWTGTRDQPQHF.

The rearrangement uses TRBV9 and TRBJ1-2; D call uncertain. The germline V gene has CDR1 SGDLS and CDR2 YYNGEE. The CDR3 sequence is 14 residues long. The V gene lost 0 bases and the J gene lost 0 bases, with 6 bases spanning the gap. The CDR3 DNA reads as TGTGCCAGCAGCGTAGTATCCGCTAACTATGGCTACACCTTC. Encoded protein: CASSVVSANYGYTF.

There are a few counts of this clone. The chain is built from TRBV5-7 and TRBJ1-6, with unresolved D. TRBV5-7 belongs to the ORF category, with a function that is uncertain. V shed 0 bases and J shed 7 bases, with 14 bases lying between them. The CDR3 has 16 amino acids. The CDR3 sequence is CASSLAVEEDNSPLHF. The CDR3 nucleotides read TGTGCCAGCAGCTTGGCGGTTGAGGAGGACAATTCACCCCTCCACTTT.

CDR3 DNA sequence: TGTGCCAGCAGCTTAAAGGCGGGAGGGGGAGATACGCAGTATTTT. Protein sequence: CASSLKAGGGDTQYF. The J gene is TRBJ2-3, the V gene TRBV7-2, with 9 bases lining up with TRBD2. Trimming at V came to 2 bases and at J to 5 bases, leaving 5 bases not matched to a gene. Germline V gives CDR1 SGHTA, CDR2 FQGNSA. The CDR3 sequence is 15 residues long.

V is TRBV7-3 and J is TRBJ2-2; 7 positions match TRBD1. The V gene's germline CDR1 is SGHTA and CDR2 FQGTGA. Losses at the gene ends were 2 bases for V and 4 bases for J; bases not matched to a gene: 4. The CDR3 consists of 15 residues. The CDR3 loop is CASSLEGAGTGELFF. In DNA, the CDR3 is TGTGCCAGCAGCTTAGAGGGGGCGGGCACCGGGGAGCTGTTTTTT.

V and J are TRBV5-4 and TRBJ1-2; D might be TRBD1 (6 bases). Germline assignment: CDR1 SGHNT and CDR2 YYREEE (reference sequence). The V end lost 3 bases, the J end lost 2 bases, and 17 bases lay between the germline ends. The CDR3 has 16 amino acids. The CDR3: CASSSRGGGRNYGYTF. CDR3 DNA: TGTGCCAGCAGCTCCCGGGGCGGGGGGCGAAACTATGGCTACACCTTC.

The genes are TRBV6-6 and TRBJ2-7; 8 nucleotides agree with TRBD2. The CDR3 contains 15 residues. J gave up 8 bases and V 2 bases, and 11 bases lay outside the gene matches. Germline CDR1 MNHNY, CDR2 SVGAGI (reference sequence). The CDR3 region has the DNA TGTGCCAGCAGTTACACAGCGGGAGCCCTCGGTAAGCAGTACTTC. Encoded protein: CASSYTAGALGKQYF.

The chain uses TRBV4-2 and TRBJ2-3; tentatively, D is TRBD1 (5 bases). CDR1 and CDR2 (germline): LGHNA, YNFKEQ. The CDR3 runs to 17 residues. V shed 0 bases and J shed 4 bases, with 17 bases lying between them. The CDR3 DNA is TGTGCCAGCAGCCAAGATGTAGGGGTTTTACGGTCAGATACGCAGTATTTT. Amino acids: CASSQDVGVLRSDTQYF.

This sequence joins TRBV5-4 and TRBJ2-2, with 8 bases matching TRBD2. The germline V gene encodes CDR1 SGHNT and CDR2 YYREEE (reference sequence). The CDR3 has 15 residues. V dropped 2 bases and J dropped 2; count of bases not matched to a gene: 2. This CDR3 is CASSLAGVNTGELFF. The DNA for the CDR3 is TGTGCCAGCAGCTTAGCGGGAGTTAACACCGGGGAGCTGTTTTTT.

This chain joins TRBV15 and TRBJ2-1, with D possibly being TRBD2 (5 bases). Trimming stripped 0 bases from V and 11 bases from J, with 14 bases between. The CDR3 runs 14 residues. Germline CDR1 LNHNV, CDR2 YYDKDF (reference sequence). CDR3 protein: CATSRDRGSYKQFF. The DNA for the CDR3 is TGTGCCACCAGCAGAGATCGGGGATCGTACAAGCAGTTCTTC.

The CDR3 loop is CSVEEDWGRTYGYTF. CDR3 bases: TGCAGCGTTGAAGAAGATTGGGGGAGGACCTATGGCTACACCTTC. The chain employs TRBV29-1 and TRBJ1-2; tentatively, D is TRBD1 (5 bases). Per germline, CDR1 SQVTM and CDR2 ANQGSEA. The CDR3 runs to 15 residues. V shed 0 bases and J shed 4 bases, with 15 bases lying between them.

This clone has just one count. J is TRBJ1-1 and V is TRBV21-1; TRBD1, the D gene given by the table, was not confirmed from the DNA. TRBV21-1 is a known pseudogene. CDR3 length equals 13 residues. As DNA, the CDR3 is TGTGCCAGCAGATCCCCCCAGAACACTGAAGCTTTCTTT. Its protein product is CASRSPQNTEAFF.

This chain joins TRBV7-2 and TRBJ2-1, with D possibly matching TRBD2 (6 bases). Germline CDR1 is SGHTA and CDR2 is FQGNSA. There are 16 residues in the CDR3. Between the trimmed V and J ends, which lost 5 bases and 2 bases, there was a span of 16 bases. The CDR3 loop reads CASSGDSGGPYNEQFF. CDR3 sequence (DNA): TGTGCCAGCAGCGGCGATAGCGGAGGCCCCTACAATGAGCAGTTCTTC.

This chain joins TRBV7-3 and TRBJ1-1; possible D gene TRBD1, 5 bases. V gave up 0 bases and J gave up 3 bases, with 8 bases separating them. The CDR3 length is 14 residues. Germline CDR1 and CDR2: SGHTA and FQGTGA. Written as DNA, the CDR3 is TGTGCCAGCAGCTTAACGGGGCCTGACACTGAAGCTTTCTTT. It yields the protein CASSLTGPDTEAFF.

The chain combines TRBV27 with TRBJ1-2, with 7 bases lining up with TRBD1. Trimming at V came to 7 bases and at J to 8 bases, leaving 13 bases not matched to a gene. The CDR3 length is 14 residues. Germline V lookup: CDR1 MNHEY, CDR2 SMNVEV (reference sequence). The CDR3 DNA is TGTGCCAGCACCCCGAGAGGGGGCAATGCGGGCTACACCTTC. This translates into CASTPRGGNAGYTF.

Details on this clone: A clone one base away is much larger, so this may be a read error. The V gene is TRBV5-5, the J gene TRBJ1-1; the D gene is possibly TRBD1 (6 bases). Germline lookup yields CDR1 SGHKS and CDR2 YYEKEE (reference sequence). V lost 0 bases to trimming and J lost 4 bases, with 7 bases between them. This CDR3 spans 13 amino acids. CDR3 sequence: CASSLGGGTEAFF. DNA for the CDR3: TGTGCCAGCAGCTTGGGAGGGGGCACTGAAGCTTTCTTT. The full variable domain, in which reference TRBV5-5 and TRBJ1-1 provide the parts outside the CDR3, is DAGVTQSPTHLIKTRGQQVTLRCSPISGHKSVSWYQQVLGQGPQFIFQYYEKEERGRGNFPDRFSARQFPNYSSELNVNALLLGDSALYLCASSLGGGTEAFFGQGTRLTVV.

J is TRBJ2-3 and V is TRBV19, with 9 bases that match TRBD1. J gave up 4 bases and V 6 bases, and 8 bases lay outside the gene matches. The CDR3 runs to 15 residues. Germline V lookup: CDR1 LNHDA, CDR2 SQIVND (reference sequence). Written as DNA, the CDR3 is TGTGCCAGTAGCCCACAGGGGGCGCCGTCAGATACGCAGTATTTT. Amino acids: CASSPQGAPSDTQYF.

The chain has TRBV6-2 or TRBV6-3 and TRBJ2-7; D is perhaps TRBD1 (5 bases). This CDR3 has 13 amino acids. Deletions cut 5 bases from V and 0 bases from J, with 8 bases between. The germline gives CDR1 MNHEY, CDR2 SVGEGT. The CDR3 coding sequence is TGTGCCAGCAGTCGACAGACCTCCTACGAGCAGTACTTC. This sequence encodes CASSRQTSYEQYF.